The 8 T cell receptor beta chains below were found in one sample sequenced in a study of blood T cell repertoires in COVID-19 (dated by TCRdb to the early 2020s). Library generation was performed with the immunoSEQ multiplex PCR assay. Entries here come from immuneACCESS through TCRdb and include only in-frame sequences with V and J called. Some clones fail to appear in such tables; in the studies checked, an unresolved V gene covers under half of the shortfall, and the cause of the remainder is unknown. The sample table contains roughly 300,000 clones; only one count was recorded for roughly nine tenths of them. More than 0.8% of the sample is held by the ten biggest clonotypes. Sequencing used PBMCs or T cells enriched from blood (not recorded which). These receptors were obtained from a woman aged 30 to 39 who had recovered from COVID-19.

This clone was recorded once. The chain has TRBV29-1 and TRBJ2-7, with D tentatively TRBD1 (5 bases). The CDR3 covers 14 residues. The germline V gene has CDR1 SQVTM and CDR2 ANQGSEA. Trimming cost V 4 bases and J 2 bases, with 15 bases left between them. This chain's CDR3 is CSVVSPRAPYEQYF. The CDR3 DNA sequence: TGCAGCGTTGTATCCCCCAGGGCTCCCTACGAGCAGTACTTC.

V usage is TRBV2 and J usage is TRBJ1-1; tentatively, D is TRBD1 (5 bases). Germline V gene lookup returns CDR1 SNHLY and CDR2 FYNNEI. This CDR3 is 16 amino acids long. V lost 8 bases to trimming and J lost 3 bases, with 22 bases between them. CDR3 nucleotides: TGTGCCAGCGCAACTGGGGGTCCAGGGAGGGACACTGAAGCTTTCTTT. Encoded protein: CASATGGPGRDTEAFF.

The gene calls are TRBV21-1 and TRBJ2-2; the table's TRBD1 call for D was not verified on the DNA. TRBV21-1 is deemed a pseudogene. This CDR3 spans 17 amino acids. This CDR3 reads CASSRMGRASNTGELFF. The CDR3 region has the DNA TGTGCCAGCAGCAGAATGGGCAGGGCATCGAACACCGGGGAGCTGTTTTTT.

CDR3 amino acids: CASSLAAGGPNEQFF. In DNA form, the CDR3 reads TGTGCCAGCAGTTTGGCGGCGGGGGGGCCGAATGAGCAGTTCTTC. The chain recombines TRBV28 with TRBJ2-1; 9 nucleotides align to TRBD2. Germline values: CDR1 MDHEN, CDR2 SYDVKM. The CDR3 runs 15 residues. The V and J ends lost 3 bases and 7 bases, in that order; junction bases with no gene match: 7.

Here the CDR3 DNA reads TGTGCCAGCAGTGAAAAGACAGGGGGTAGCTATGGCTACACCTTC. Residues: CASSEKTGGSYGYTF. V gene TRBV6-1 combines with J gene TRBJ1-2, with TRBD1 matching 9 bases. The ends lost 2 bases at V and 4 bases at J; junction bases unmatched: 5. The CDR3 sequence is 15 residues long. Germline loops: CDR1 MNHNS, CDR2 SASEGT.

The chain carries TRBV28 and TRBJ2-7; D perhaps matches TRBD1 (6 bases). CDR1 is MDHEN, CDR2 SYDVKM, per germline. This CDR3 has 18 amino acids. Trimming took 5 bases from V and 2 from J, leaving 25 bases between them. In nucleotides, the CDR3 is TGTGCCAGCAGTGTCCCCCACACAGGGACCCTCATTACCTACGAGCAGTACTTC. Its protein product is CASSVPHTGTLITYEQYF.

The chain combines TRBV3-1 (or the pseudogene TRBV3-2) with TRBJ1-3; tentative D call: TRBD1 (5 bases). Germline values: CDR1 LGHDT, CDR2 YNNKEL (reference sequence). The V and J ends lost 2 bases and 2 bases respectively, with 16 bases between them. The CDR3 spans 17 residues. The CDR3 protein is CASSQFRRGVAGNTIYF. CDR3 DNA sequence: TGTGCCAGCAGCCAATTCCGGCGGGGGGTGGCTGGAAACACCATATATTTT.

The chain employs TRBV27 and TRBJ1-5, with a tentative D call TRBD1 (5 bases). V was cut by 5 bases and J by 0 bases, with 17 bases left in between. The CDR3 runs to 17 residues. Germline V lookup: CDR1 MNHEY, CDR2 SMNVEV (reference sequence). The CDR3 reads CASSPSWGEDSNQPQHF. The CDR3 DNA is TGTGCCAGCAGTCCCTCGTGGGGGGAGGATAGCAATCAGCCCCAGCATTTT.